The 9 T cell receptor beta chains listed next were all sequenced from one sample in a study of blood T cell repertoires in COVID-19 (dated by TCRdb to about 2020). Libraries came from the immunoSEQ multiplex PCR assay. As stored in TCRdb, this immuneACCESS dataset retains in-frame rearrangements with V and J assigned. A fraction of the clones does not appear; measured against another copy, unresolved V genes explain less than half of the discrepancy, and the remainder lacks a known reason. This sample lists some 260,000 clones; 88% were detected once. About 9.4% of the sample comes from the top ten. The sample was peripheral blood. The receptors were gathered from a woman in her 70s with COVID-19, enrolled during active disease.

V is TRBV7-2 and J is TRBJ1-4; 7 bases match TRBD1. CDR1 and CDR2 from the germline V gene are SGHTA and FQGNSA. The CDR3 runs to 15 residues. Trimming took 5 bases from V and 5 from J; bases not matched to a gene: 8. The CDR3 nucleotides read TGTGCCAGCAGCACACACAGGGGTCCCAATGAAAAACTGTTTTTT. Translation gives CASSTHRGPNEKLFF.

The chain couples TRBV28 to TRBJ1-3, with D perhaps matching TRBD1 (6 bases). Trimming shortened V by 7 bases and J by 3 bases, and 13 bases separated the two germline ends. The CDR3 loop spans 14 amino acids. CDR1 is MDHEN, CDR2 SYDVKM, per germline. CDR3 region: CASTVTGLGNTIYF. The CDR3 nucleotides are TGTGCCAGCACTGTGACAGGACTTGGAAACACCATATATTTT.

The chain combines TRBV6-1 with TRBJ1-6; 9 bases match TRBD1. With 1 base clipped from V and 10 bases from J, the junction kept 8 bases outside the gene matches. The germline V gene has CDR1 MNHNS and CDR2 SASEGT. The CDR3 extends over 16 amino acids. CDR3 coding DNA: TGTGCCAGCAGTGAAGAGTTAGGACAGGGGCGATCACCCCTCCACTTT. It codes for CASSEELGQGRSPLHF.

The rearrangement joins TRBV11-3 to TRBJ2-7, with 8 bases aligning to TRBD2. The CDR3 totals 18 residues. J was trimmed by 0 bases and V by 5 bases; bases with no gene match: 15. The germline gives CDR1 SGHNT, CDR2 YENEEA. The DNA of the CDR3 is TGTGCCAGCAGCCGGATACTAGCGGACCTAAACTCCTCCTACGAGCAGTACTTC. This encodes CASSRILADLNSSYEQYF.

The chain employs TRBV5-6 and TRBJ1-1; the D is unclear. Trimming left V 2 bases short and J 4 bases short, with 6 bases between. CDR1 is SGHDT, CDR2 YYEEEE, per germline. This CDR3 comprises 12 residues. In nucleotides, the CDR3 is TGTGCCAGCAGCTTTTCTCGCACTGAAGCTTTCTTT. It is translated as CASSFSRTEAFF.

The CDR3 region has the DNA TGTGCCAGCAGCCGAGGAAATCAGGTTGGGGCGACTGAAGCTTTCTTT. This codes for CASSRGNQVGATEAFF. The chain joins TRBV7-8 to TRBJ1-1; maybe TRBD1 (5 bases). The CDR3 runs to 16 residues. CDR1 is SGHVS, CDR2 FQNEAQ, per germline. V was trimmed by 5 bases and J by 5 bases, leaving 21 bases between them.

V gene TRBV7-2 combines with J gene TRBJ2-5; 9 nucleotides align to TRBD1. The CDR3 consists of 12 residues. Per germline, CDR1 SGHTA and CDR2 FQGNSA. V lost 5 bases and J lost 9; bases outside the gene matches: 4. This chain's CDR3 is CASSTRTGAQYF. Written as DNA, the CDR3 is TGTGCCAGCAGCACCCGGACAGGGGCCCAGTACTTC.

The rearrangement uses TRBV6-5 and TRBJ2-7; possible D gene TRBD2, 5 bases. This CDR3 contains 11 residues. CDR1 and CDR2 from the germline V gene are MNHEY and SVGAGI. Trimming took 4 bases from V and 7 from J, leaving 8 bases between them. The CDR3 DNA reads as TGTGCCAGCAGTTGGGAGATGGAGCAGTACTTC. It translates to CASSWEMEQYF.

The chain employs TRBV7-2 and TRBJ1-3; possibly TRBD1 for D (6 bases). In germline, CDR1 is SGHTA, CDR2 FQGNSA. This CDR3 is 14 amino acids long. Trimming left V 6 bases short and J 1 base short, with 10 bases between. The CDR3 nucleotides are TGTGCCAGCAGTCCACAGGGATCTGGAAACACCATATATTTT. Its protein is CASSPQGSGNTIYF.